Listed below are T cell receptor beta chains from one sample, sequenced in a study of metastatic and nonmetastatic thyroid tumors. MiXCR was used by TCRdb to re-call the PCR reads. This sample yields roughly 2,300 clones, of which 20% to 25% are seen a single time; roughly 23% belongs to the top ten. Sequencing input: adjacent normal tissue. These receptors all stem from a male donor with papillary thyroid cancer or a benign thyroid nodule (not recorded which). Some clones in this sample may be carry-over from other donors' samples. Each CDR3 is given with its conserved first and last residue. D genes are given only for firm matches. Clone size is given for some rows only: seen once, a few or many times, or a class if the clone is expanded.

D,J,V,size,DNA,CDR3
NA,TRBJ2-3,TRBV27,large,TGTGCCAGCAGTTTAATGGATACGCAGTATTTT,CASSLMDTQYF
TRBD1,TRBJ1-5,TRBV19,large,TGTGCCAGTAACACAGGGGTTTGGCAGCCCCAGCATTTT,CASNTGVWQPQHF
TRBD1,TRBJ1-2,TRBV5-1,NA,TGCGCCAGCAGCTCACAGGGGGATCCCTATGGCTACACCTTC,CASSSQGDPYGYTF
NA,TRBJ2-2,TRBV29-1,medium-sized,TGCAGCGTTGAGGGGGGGGGCAACACCGGGGAGCTGTTTTTT,CSVEGGGNTGELFF
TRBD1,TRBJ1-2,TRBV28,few,TGTGCCAGCATACGGGACAGCGCAAACTATGGCTACACCTTC,CASIRDSANYGYTF
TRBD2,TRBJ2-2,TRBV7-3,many,TGTGCCAGCAGCTTAAGGTCTCTAGCGGGCGGCTCAACGAAGAACACCGGGGAGCTGTTTTTT,CASSLRSLAGGSTKNTGELFF
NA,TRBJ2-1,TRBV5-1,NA,TGCGCCAGCAGTAGAGCATTGGATGGACCGAATGAGCAGTTCTTC,CASSRALDGPNEQFF
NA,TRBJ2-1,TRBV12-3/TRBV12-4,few,TGTGCCATTAGGACCGGCCAGGGGTTATTTAATGATCAGTTCTTC,CAIRTGQGLFNDQFF
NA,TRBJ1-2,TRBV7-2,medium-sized,TGTGCCAGCAGCTTATCCTTGAATAGCGGCTATGGCTACACCTTC,CASSLSLNSGYGYTF
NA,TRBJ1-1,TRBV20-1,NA,TGCAGTGCTAAACGGAGGAACACTGAAGCTTTCTTT,CSAKRRNTEAFF
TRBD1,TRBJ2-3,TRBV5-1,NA,TGCGCCAGCAGCATATTGGGACAGGCCACAGATACGCAGTATTTT,CASSILGQATDTQYF
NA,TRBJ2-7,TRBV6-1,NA,TGTGCCAGCAGTGAGCTTCCGACCTACACCTACGAGCAGTACTTC,CASSELPTYTYEQYF
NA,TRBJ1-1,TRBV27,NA,TGTGCCAGCAGTTTCCAGGGTTTGAACACTGAAGCTTTCTTT,CASSFQGLNTEAFF
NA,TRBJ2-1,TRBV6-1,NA,TGTGCCAGCAGTAAGGAAGACAATGAGCAGTTCTTC,CASSKEDNEQFF
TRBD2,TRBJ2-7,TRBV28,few,TGTGCCAGCACGGGGGGGAAAGATTCTACATACGAGCAGTACTTC,CASTGGKDSTYEQYF
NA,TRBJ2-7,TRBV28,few,TGTGCCAGCACCCAGGGGTCCTCCTACGAGCAGTACTTC,CASTQGSSYEQYF
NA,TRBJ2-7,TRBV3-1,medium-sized,TGTGCCAGCAGCCGACAGGACTCCTACGAGCAGTACTTC,CASSRQDSYEQYF
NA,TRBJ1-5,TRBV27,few,TGTGCCAGCAGTTTAGGAGGGAATCACGGTCAGCCCCAGCATTTT,CASSLGGNHGQPQHF
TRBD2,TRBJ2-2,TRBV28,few,TGTGCCAGCGGTTCTCCTGGACTAGCGATCACCGGGGATCTGTTTTTT,CASGSPGLAITGDLFF
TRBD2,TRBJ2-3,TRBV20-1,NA,TGCAGTGCTCAAAAACTAGCGGGAGCAGGAGATACGCAGTATTTT,CSAQKLAGAGDTQYF
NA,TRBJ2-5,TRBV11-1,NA,TGTGCCAGCAGATCACAGGGTGTGGAGACCCAGTACTTC,CASRSQGVETQYF
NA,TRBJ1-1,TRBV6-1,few,TGTGCCAACAGTATGTACCGCCTTGAAGCTTTCTTT,CANSMYRLEAFF
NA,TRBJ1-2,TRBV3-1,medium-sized,TGTGCCAGCAGCCTCCGCAGTCCCTCCTATGGCTACACCTTC,CASSLRSPSYGYTF
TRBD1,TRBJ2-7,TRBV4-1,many,TGCGCCAGCAGCCCACTTCCGGGACAGCCGAATTACGAGCAGTACTTC,CASSPLPGQPNYEQYF
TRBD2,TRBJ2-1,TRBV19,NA,TGTGCCAGTAGTATAGATTTGGGACTAGCCAATGAGCAGTTCTTC,CASSIDLGLANEQFF
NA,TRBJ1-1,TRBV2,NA,TGTGCCAGCATCCAAAATGAGGGTAACACTGAAGCTTTCTTT,CASIQNEGNTEAFF
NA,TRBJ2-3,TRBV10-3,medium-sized,TGTGCCATCAGTGAGTCGGGAGTCCCAGATACGCAGTATTTT,CAISESGVPDTQYF
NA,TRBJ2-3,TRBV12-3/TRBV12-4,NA,TGTGCCAGCAGTTTCGGCAGGGGGGGAACAGATACGCAGTATTTT,CASSFGRGGTDTQYF
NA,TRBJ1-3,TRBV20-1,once,TGCAGTTGCCAAACAGGGGGAAACACCATATATTTT,CSCQTGGNTIYF
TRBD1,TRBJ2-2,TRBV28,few,TGTGCCAGCAGCCGGGGGGACAGGGGGCTTAACGGGGAGCTGTTTTTT,CASSRGDRGLNGELFF
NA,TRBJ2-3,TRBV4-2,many,TGTGCCAGCAGCCAAGTCGCGGGACTCACAGATACGCAGTATTTT,CASSQVAGLTDTQYF
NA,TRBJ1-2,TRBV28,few,TGTGCCAGCAGTTCCGGGACACACTCCTATGGCTACACCTTC,CASSSGTHSYGYTF
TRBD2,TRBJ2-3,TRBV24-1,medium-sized,TGTGCCACCAGTGATCCCCTTGAGGCGGGAGGCACAGATACGCAGTATTTT,CATSDPLEAGGTDTQYF
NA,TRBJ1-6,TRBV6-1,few,TGTGCCAGCAGTCAACAGGCCCTCGGCTATAATTCACCCCTCCACTTT,CASSQQALGYNSPLHF
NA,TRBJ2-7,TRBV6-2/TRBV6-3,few,TGTGCCAGCAGTTACTCGGTGGGGGCAGAGAAATACTTC,CASSYSVGAEKYF
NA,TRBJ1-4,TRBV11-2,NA,TGTGCCAGCAGCTTAGGATTGGCGCGGACGGCGTTGGGGGAAAAACTGTTTTTT,CASSLGLARTALGEKLFF
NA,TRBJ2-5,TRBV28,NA,TGTGCCAGCAGATCGCGGCTGGGGAAGACCCAGTACTTC,CASRSRLGKTQYF
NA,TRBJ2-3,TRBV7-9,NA,TGTGCCAGCGGGTCCTTTGTCGGCACAGATACGCAGTATTTT,CASGSFVGTDTQYF